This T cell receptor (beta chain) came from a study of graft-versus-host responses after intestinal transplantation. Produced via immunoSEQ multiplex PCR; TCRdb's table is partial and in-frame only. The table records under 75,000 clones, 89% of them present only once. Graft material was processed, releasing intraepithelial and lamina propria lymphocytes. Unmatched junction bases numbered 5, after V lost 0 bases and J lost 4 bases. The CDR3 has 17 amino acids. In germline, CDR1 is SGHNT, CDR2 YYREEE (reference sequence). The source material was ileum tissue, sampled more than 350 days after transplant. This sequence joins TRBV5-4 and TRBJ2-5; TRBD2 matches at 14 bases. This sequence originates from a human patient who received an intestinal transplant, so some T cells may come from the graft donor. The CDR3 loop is CASSLAGLAGGRETQYF. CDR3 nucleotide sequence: TGTGCCAGCAGCTTGGCCGGACTAGCGGGGGGCAGAGAGACCCAGTACTTC.